The clone carrying this TCR beta chain occurred a few times. The antigen remains undetermined. Donors consisted of healthy bone marrow donors. The data were taken from a study of cytomegalovirus exposure and HLA in healthy donors. Overall study results and limits: Prediction of most subjects' HLA-A and HLA-B alleles by TCR beta sequences was reportedly accurate. Productive rates of about 87% or about 30% were seen for most TCR beta V segments in an earlier analysis. Common viral pathogens seemed, in a later analysis, to connect with several of the most significant clusters.

V was cut by 6 bases and J by 0 bases, with 11 bases left in between. The CDR3 is made up of 15 amino acids. Germline V gene data show CDR1 as MNHNS and CDR2 as SASEGT. PCR involved 60 Vbeta and 13 Jbeta primers. Libraries were prepared by immunoSEQ multiplex PCR; TCRdb keeps only in-frame clonotypes and omits some of them. The sample lists 210,000 or so clones; around 78% were seen once. This TCR derives from a boy aged 10-17 years in good health and CMV-seronegative. The chain has TRBV6-1 and TRBJ1-4, with D possibly matching TRBD1 (5 bases). Sequenced: PBMCs. The CDR3 protein is CASSRRQPTNEKLFF. The CDR3 DNA is TGTGCCAGCAGCAGAAGACAGCCAACTAATGAAAAACTGTTTTTT.